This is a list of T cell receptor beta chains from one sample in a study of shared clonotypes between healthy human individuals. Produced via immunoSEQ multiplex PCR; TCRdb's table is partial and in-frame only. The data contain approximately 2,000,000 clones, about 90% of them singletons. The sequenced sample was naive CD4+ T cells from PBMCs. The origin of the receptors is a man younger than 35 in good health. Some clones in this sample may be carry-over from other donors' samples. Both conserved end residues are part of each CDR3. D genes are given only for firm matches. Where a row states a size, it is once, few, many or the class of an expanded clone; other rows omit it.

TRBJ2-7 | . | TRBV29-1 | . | CSVGGATRDVTYEQYF | TGCAGCGTTGGGGGGGCCACCCGGGACGTAACCTACGAGCAGTACTTC
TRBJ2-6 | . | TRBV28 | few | CASSLAGANVLTF | TGTGCCAGCAGTTTAGCCGGGGCCAACGTCCTGACTTTC
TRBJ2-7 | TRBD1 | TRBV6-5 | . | CASSLTGTGSSHEQYF | TGTGCCAGCAGTTTGACCGGGACAGGGAGTTCCCACGAGCAGTACTTC
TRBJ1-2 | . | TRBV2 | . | CASNGNLNYGYTF | TGTGCCAGCAACGGGAATCTTAACTATGGCTACACCTTC
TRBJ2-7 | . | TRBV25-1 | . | CASSESQLSSYEQYF | TGTGCCAGCAGTGAATCTCAGCTGAGCTCCTACGAGCAGTACTTC
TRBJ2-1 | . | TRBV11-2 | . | CASSRPGTYNEQFF | TGTGCCAGCAGCCGACCAGGAACCTACAATGAGCAGTTCTTC
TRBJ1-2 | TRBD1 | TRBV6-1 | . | CASSARDRVPTNYGYTF | TGTGCCAGCAGTGCCCGGGACAGGGTCCCTACTAACTATGGCTACACCTTC
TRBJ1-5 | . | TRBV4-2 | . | CASSQDQHQPQHF | TGTGCCAGCAGCCAAGATCAGCATCAGCCCCAGCATTTT
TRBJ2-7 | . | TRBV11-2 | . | CASSSRASGWFSYEQYF | TGTGCCAGCAGCTCCCGAGCGAGCGGTTGGTTCTCCTACGAGCAGTACTTC
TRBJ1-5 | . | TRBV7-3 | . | CASSLDWGQPQHF | TGTGCCAGCAGCTTGGACTGGGGTCAGCCCCAGCATTTT
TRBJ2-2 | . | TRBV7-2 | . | CASSLSAGLNTGELFF | TGTGCCAGCAGCTTGAGCGCAGGCCTAAACACCGGGGAGCTGTTTTTT
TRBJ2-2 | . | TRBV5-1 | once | CASSTFLSLGGELFF | TGCGCCAGCAGCACGTTCCTCAGTTTGGGCGGGGAGCTGTTTTTT
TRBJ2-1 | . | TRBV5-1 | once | CASSPGASGTNEQFF | TGCGCCAGCAGCCCAGGGGCTAGCGGAACCAATGAGCAGTTCTTC
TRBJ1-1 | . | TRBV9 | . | CASSARGRDTEAFF | TGTGCCAGCAGCGCCCGAGGCCGGGACACTGAAGCTTTCTTT
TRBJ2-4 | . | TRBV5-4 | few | CASSFAGVVPKNIQYF | TGTGCCAGCAGCTTCGCAGGGGTGGTTCCCAAAAACATTCAGTACTTC
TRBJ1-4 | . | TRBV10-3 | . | CAISREHSTNEKLFF | TGTGCCATCAGCAGAGAACACTCAACTAATGAAAAACTGTTTTTT
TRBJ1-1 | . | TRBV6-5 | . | CASRRKQANTEAFF | TGTGCCAGCCGTAGGAAGCAGGCGAACACTGAAGCTTTCTTT
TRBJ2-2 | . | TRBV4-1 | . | CASSQEPPPANTGELFF | TGCGCCAGCAGCCAAGAGCCCCCACCTGCAAACACCGGGGAGCTGTTTTTT
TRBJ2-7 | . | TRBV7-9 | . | CASSLEGGTHYEQYF | TGTGCCAGCAGCTTAGAGGGCGGGACGCATTACGAGCAGTACTTC
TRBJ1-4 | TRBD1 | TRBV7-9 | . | CASSGTGQGNEKLFF | TGTGCCAGCAGCGGAACTGGACAGGGTAATGAAAAACTGTTTTTT
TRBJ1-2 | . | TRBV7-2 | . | CASSPPLGGNYGYTF | TGTGCCAGCAGCCCCCCCCTGGGGGGGAACTATGGCTACACCTTC
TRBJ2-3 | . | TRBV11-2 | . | CASSLDRSNTQYF | TGTGCCAGCAGCTTAGATCGGTCCAATACGCAGTATTTT
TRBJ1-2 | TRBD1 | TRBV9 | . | CASSPRTGGGGGYTF | TGTGCCAGCAGCCCGCGGACAGGGGGGGGTGGTGGCTACACCTTC
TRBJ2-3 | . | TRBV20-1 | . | CSHLGTDTQYF | TGCAGCCACCTGGGGACAGATACGCAGTATTTT
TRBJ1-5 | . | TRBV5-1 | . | CASSQDGSSQPQHF | TGCGCCAGCAGCCAGGACGGGTCTAGTCAGCCCCAGCATTTT
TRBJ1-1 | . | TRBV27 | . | CASSLFSVGGNTEAFF | TGTGCCAGCAGTTTATTTAGCGTGGGGGGGAACACTGAAGCTTTCTTT
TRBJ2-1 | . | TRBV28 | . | CASSSATGSPLTEQFF | TGTGCCAGCAGCTCCGCCACCGGGTCCCCCCTAACTGAGCAGTTCTTC
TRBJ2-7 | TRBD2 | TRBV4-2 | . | CASSQATSGYEQYF | TGTGCCAGCAGCCAAGCTACTAGCGGCTACGAGCAGTACTTC
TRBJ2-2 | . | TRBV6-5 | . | CASSFSNTGELFF | TGTGCCAGCAGTTTTTCTAACACCGGGGAGCTGTTTTTT
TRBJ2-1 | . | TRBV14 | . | CASSQDRAYNEQFF | TGTGCCAGCAGCCAAGATCGGGCCTACAATGAGCAGTTCTTC
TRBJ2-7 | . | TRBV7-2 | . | CASSLLINRRTGTYEQYF | TGTGCCAGCAGCTTACTCATCAATCGCCGAACTGGAACCTACGAGCAGTACTTC
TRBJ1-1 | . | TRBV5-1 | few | CASSVGVFTEAFF | TGCGCCAGCAGCGTAGGCGTCTTCACTGAAGCTTTCTTT
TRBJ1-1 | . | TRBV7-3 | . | CASSRQVGDTEAFF | TGTGCCAGCAGCCGACAGGTTGGGGACACTGAAGCTTTCTTT
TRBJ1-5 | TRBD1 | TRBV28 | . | CASSFPQGDNQPQHF | TGTGCCAGCAGTTTCCCGCAGGGGGACAATCAGCCCCAGCATTTT